Below are 19 T cell receptor beta chains sequenced from a single sample in a study of cytomegalovirus exposure and HLA in healthy donors. 60 Vbeta and 13 Jbeta primers were used in PCR. Clones were read by immunoSEQ multiplex PCR, and TCRdb kept only the in-frame ones, dropping some. The sample comprises 120,000 or so clones, 70% to 90% of which are singletons, and around 2% rests with the top ten. Sequenced input: PBMCs. Receptors were obtained from a man aged 35 to 55 in good health and CMV-seronegative.

The V gene is TRBV28, the J gene TRBJ2-7; D not resolved. Trimming cost V 4 bases and J 3 bases, with 22 bases left between them. CDR1 MDHEN and CDR2 SYDVKM come from the germline V gene. The CDR3 is made up of 17 amino acids. Here the CDR3 reads CASSSASFGASHYEQYF. The CDR3 region has the DNA TGTGCCAGCAGTTCCGCCTCGTTTGGAGCTTCTCACTACGAGCAGTACTTC.

The V call is TRBV5-1, the J call TRBJ2-5, with D unclear. The germline CDR1 and CDR2 sequences are SGHRS and YFSETQ. The CDR3 consists of 14 residues. Trimming took off 4 bases at V and 1 base at J, with 11 bases between the two ends. The CDR3 nucleotides are TGCGCCAGCAGCCCCTCAGGTTTCCAAGAGACCCAGTACTTC. Protein sequence: CASSPSGFQETQYF.

A few counts support this clone. This sequence joins TRBV14 and TRBJ2-1, with TRBD1 matching over 8 bases. This CDR3 region has 15 residues. Trimming removed 5 bases from V and 6 bases from J; junction bases left unmatched: 9. Germline loops: CDR1 SGHDN, CDR2 FVKESK. DNA of the CDR3: TGTGCCAGCAGCTCCTCAGGGGGCGCAGGCAATGAGCAGTTCTTC. Translating gives CASSSSGGAGNEQFF. Using reference TRBV14 and TRBJ2-1 for the parts outside the CDR3, the full variable domain is EAGVTQFPSHSVIEKGQTVTLRCDPISGHDNLYWYRRVMGKEIKFLLHFVKESKQDESGMPNNRFLAERTGGTYSTLKVQPAELEDSGVYFCASSSSGGAGNEQFFGPGTRLTVL.

With respect to this clone: One junction end does not reproduce the germline sequence, and a read error may be involved. The V and J genes are TRBV13 and TRBJ2-4; 8 bases align to TRBD1. Per germline, CDR1 PRHDT and CDR2 FYEKMQ (reference sequence). The CDR3 extends over 17 amino acids. The chain's CDR3 is CASSHPGQDLAKNSQYF. The CDR3 DNA reads as TGTGCCAGCAGTCACCCGGGACAGGACCTAGCCAAAAACAGTCAGTACTTC. Full variable domain (outside the CDR3, taken from reference TRBV13 and TRBJ2-4): AAGVIQSPRHLIKEKRETATLKCYPIPRHDTVYWYQQGPGQDPQFLISFYEKMQSDKGSIPDRFSAQQFSDYHSELNMSSLELGDSALYFCASSHPGQDLAKNSQYFGAGTRLSVL.

This clone was counted only a few times. The V call is TRBV25-1, the J call TRBJ2-3, with TRBD2 as a possible D gene (5 bases). Per the germline V gene, CDR1 is MGHDK and CDR2 is SYGVNS. Trimming cost V 4 bases and J 0 bases, with 11 bases left between them. The CDR3 loop spans 15 amino acids. This chain's CDR3 is CASSGERGSTDTQYF. The CDR3 DNA follows: TGTGCCAGCAGTGGGGAAAGAGGGAGCACAGATACGCAGTATTTT.

CDR3 nucleotides: TGTGCCAGCAGGTCAAGCGGCTCCGCAGATACGCAGTATTTT. Its translation is CASRSSGSADTQYF. V is TRBV6-6 and J is TRBJ2-3, with D possibly TRBD2 on 5 matching bases. V lost 6 bases, J lost 4 bases, and 14 bases lay in between. The germline V gene encodes CDR1 MNHNY and CDR2 SVGAGI (reference sequence). This CDR3 comprises 14 residues.

The rearrangement uses TRBV7-8 and TRBJ1-6, with D possibly matching TRBD1 (6 bases). The CDR3 consists of 14 residues. CDR1 and CDR2 (germline): SGHVS, FQNEAQ. The V end was cut by 4 bases, the J end by 9 bases, with 13 bases between. The DNA for the CDR3 is TGTGCCAGCAGCTCCCGGGAAGGGGGTTCACCCCTCCACTTT. Its translation: CASSSREGGSPLHF.

In the case of this clone: Different DNA sequences within this sample yield the same CDR3. V usage is TRBV10-3 and J usage is TRBJ1-2; 9 nucleotides match TRBD1. The CDR3 extends over 13 amino acids. The ends lost 4 bases at V and 7 bases at J; junction bases unmatched: 4. Germline CDR1 and CDR2: ENHRY and SYGVKD. The CDR3 DNA is TGTGCCATCAGTGGGGGACAGGGTCGTGGCTACACCTTC. Encoded protein: CAISGGQGRGYTF.

The chain joins TRBV6-6 to TRBJ1-6, with TRBD1 matching 9 bases. Germline V gene data show CDR1 as MNHNY and CDR2 as SVGAGI (reference sequence). V dropped 4 bases and J dropped 9; count of bases not matched to a gene: 10. This CDR3 spans 16 amino acids. The CDR3 sequence is CASSSQQGAQSSPLHF. CDR3 nucleotide sequence: TGTGCCAGCAGTTCTCAACAGGGGGCGCAAAGTTCACCCCTCCACTTT.

The V gene is TRBV5-1, the J gene TRBJ1-4; the match to TRBD1 covers 7 bases. Germline values: CDR1 SGHRS, CDR2 YFSETQ. CDR3 size: 14 residues. The V and J ends lost 0 bases and 8 bases, in that order; junction bases with no gene match: 4. Here the CDR3 DNA reads TGCGCCAGCAGCTTGGGACAGGGCCAGGAAAAACTGTTTTTT. Translating it yields CASSLGQGQEKLFF.

The CDR3 loop is CASRSGTGGPREYF. The DNA of the CDR3 is TGTGCCAGTAGGAGCGGGACAGGGGGCCCGAGGGAGTACTTC. J is TRBJ2-7 and V is TRBV19; TRBD1 matches at 12 bases. CDR1 is LNHDA, CDR2 SQIVND, per germline (reference sequence). Losses at the gene ends were 6 bases for V and 11 bases for J; bases not matched to a gene: 11. CDR3 length: 14 residues.

The chain has TRBV29-1 and TRBJ1-1; 7 positions match TRBD1. Trimming removed 5 bases from V and 4 bases from J; junction bases left unmatched: 10. Germline V gene sequence: CDR1 SQVTM, CDR2 ANQGSEA. This CDR3 has 14 amino acids. In nucleotides, the CDR3 is TGCAGCGTTAATAGGGGGCCCTCGGGCACTGAAGCTTTCTTT. Its protein product is CSVNRGPSGTEAFF.

CDR3 coding DNA: TGTGCCAGTAGTATAGATCCAGGGGCTTGGAACACTGAAGCTTTCTTT. Its protein product is CASSIDPGAWNTEAFF. This chain links TRBV19 with TRBJ1-1; D is possibly TRBD1 (6 bases). Germline lookup yields CDR1 LNHDA and CDR2 SQIVND (reference sequence). This CDR3 comprises 16 residues. The V gene lost 0 bases and the J gene lost 1 base, with 12 bases spanning the gap.

This chain links TRBV13 with TRBJ2-5; 7 nucleotides align to TRBD1. This CDR3 has 13 residues. The germline V gene encodes CDR1 PRHDT and CDR2 FYEKMQ (reference sequence). The V gene end was trimmed by 5 bases and the J gene end by 2 bases; junction bases not matched to a gene: 2. The CDR3 region has the DNA TGTGCCAGCAGCCGGACAGGTCAAGAGACCCAGTACTTC. This translates into CASSRTGQETQYF.

This clone was counted a single time. CDR3 protein: CASRAGTSNSYEQYF. CDR3 nucleotides: TGTGCCAGCAGAGCCGGGACATCAAACTCCTACGAGCAGTACTTC. The J gene is TRBJ2-7, the V gene TRBV6-5; possible D gene TRBD1, 6 bases. Per the germline V gene, CDR1 is MNHEY and CDR2 is SVGAGI. The length of the CDR3 is 15 residues. V was pared by 6 bases and J by 0 bases, with 15 bases between.

This sequence joins TRBV18 and TRBJ2-7; TRBD2 agrees at 7 bases. The length of the CDR3 is 15 residues. V lost 3 bases to trimming and J lost 0 bases; unmatched junction nucleotides: 5. CDR1 and CDR2 (germline): KGHSH, LQKENI. CDR3 DNA sequence: TGTGCCAGCTCACCTCAGGGCGGGAGCTCCTACGAGCAGTACTTC. This translates into CASSPQGGSSYEQYF.

This chain joins TRBV7-2 and TRBJ2-7; weak D call: TRBD2 (6 bases). The CDR3 extends over 12 amino acids. Trimming stripped 5 bases from V and 6 bases from J, with 11 bases between. Germline CDR1 SGHTA, CDR2 FQGNSA. CDR3 nucleotides: TGTGCCAGCAGCCACGTCGGGGGCGAGCAGTACTTC. This sequence encodes CASSHVGGEQYF.

Here the CDR3 DNA reads TGTGCTAGTGGTTTGGAGAGGGCCCCGGGCGGGAGGACCTACTCCTACGAGCAGTACTTC. It yields the protein CASGLERAPGGRTYSYEQYF. This chain uses TRBV12-5 with TRBJ2-7; 8 bases are a match to TRBD2. The CDR3 is made up of 20 amino acids. Germline values: CDR1 LGHNT, CDR2 FRNRAP. Trimming at V came to 1 base and at J to 0 bases, leaving 17 bases not matched to a gene. Full variable domain (outside the CDR3, taken from reference TRBV12-5 and TRBJ2-7): DARVTQTPRHKVTEMGQEVTMRCQPILGHNTVFWYRQTMMQGLELLAYFRNRAPLDDSGMPKDRFSAEMPDATLATLKIQPSEPRDSAVYFCASGLERAPGGRTYSYEQYFGPGTRLTVT.

The chain has TRBV27 and TRBJ1-1, with 8 bases aligning to TRBD1. The V and J ends lost 4 bases and 6 bases, in that order; junction bases with no gene match: 4. The V gene's germline CDR1 is MNHEY and CDR2 SMNVEV (reference sequence). The CDR3 has 13 residues. As DNA, the CDR3 is TGTGCCAGCAGTTCGCACAGGGGGGCTGAAGCTTTCTTT. Protein product: CASSSHRGAEAFF.